This T cell receptor beta chain was identified in a study of blood T cell repertoires in COVID-19. Study background: Acute and convalescent COVID-19 specimens originated in the United States, Italy and Spain. Nucleic acid was either cDNA or gDNA, and it came from T cells, B-cell-depleted T cells, or PBMCs.

Trimming took 2 bases from V and 1 from J, leaving 4 bases between them. The CDR3 extends over 13 amino acids. CDR1 and CDR2 from the germline V gene are SGHTA and FQGTGA. Generated by immunoSEQ multiplex PCR, the TCRdb table keeps only in-frame clones and is missing some. The table lists under 300,000 clones, more than 70% of them singletons. The chain couples TRBV7-3 to TRBJ2-3; D call uncertain. This clonotype was sampled from a man at least 80 years old with acute or convalescent COVID-19. Sequencing input: peripheral blood. CDR3: CASSLPGTDTQYF. In DNA form, the CDR3 reads TGTGCCAGCAGCTTACCTGGCACAGATACGCAGTATTTT.